This is a list of T cell receptor beta chains from one sample in a study of human T cells and chemical hapten exposure. TCRdb analysed the RACE reads with MiXCR anew, one entry per CDR3 protein. The sample records roughly 64,000 distinct CDR3 sequences, about 10% being singletons. The source was whole blood, collected in connection with sensitization to the hapten diphenylcyclopropenone (DPC). The receptors derive from a woman aged 40 to 49 with alopecia areata. Some clones in this sample may be carry-over from other donors' samples. Both conserved end residues are part of each CDR3. Clone sizes are given selectively: once, few, many, or a class where the clone is expanded.

CDR3 length: 16; V gene: TRBV6-2/TRBV6-3; clone size: many; J gene: TRBJ2-7; CDR3 protein: CASSNTLRQGHDEQYF
CDR3 length: 19; V gene: TRBV3-1; clone size: few; J gene: TRBJ1-1; CDR3 protein: CASSQAGTGGRGGPTEAFF
CDR3 length: 14; V gene: TRBV7-2; clone size: many; J gene: TRBJ2-7; CDR3 protein: CASSLGTSSYEQYF
CDR3 length: 15; V gene: TRBV27; clone size: -; J gene: TRBJ2-3; CDR3 protein: CASSPRTDGTDTQYF
CDR3 length: 15; V gene: TRBV12-3/TRBV12-4; clone size: few; J gene: TRBJ2-7; CDR3 protein: CASTRGTSGSYEQYF
CDR3 length: 12; V gene: TRBV19; clone size: -; J gene: TRBJ1-5; CDR3 protein: CASSRSNQPQHF
CDR3 length: 11; V gene: TRBV20-1; clone size: few; J gene: TRBJ2-5; CDR3 protein: CSAGTKETQYF
CDR3 length: 16; V gene: TRBV14; clone size: many; J gene: TRBJ2-7; CDR3 protein: CASSQGWPESPYEQYF
CDR3 length: 15; V gene: TRBV7-9; clone size: few; J gene: TRBJ1-2; CDR3 protein: CASTPGQGPNYGYTF
CDR3 length: 16; V gene: TRBV7-8; clone size: few; J gene: TRBJ2-3; CDR3 protein: CASSRIAGNGADTQYF
CDR3 length: 10; V gene: TRBV29-1; clone size: few; J gene: TRBJ1-1; CDR3 protein: CSVVRTEAFF
CDR3 length: 15; V gene: TRBV7-9; clone size: -; J gene: TRBJ2-1; CDR3 protein: CASSLVETGVNEQFF
CDR3 length: 13; V gene: TRBV19; clone size: many; J gene: TRBJ1-6; CDR3 protein: CASRSSSGTPLHF
CDR3 length: 13; V gene: TRBV7-8; clone size: -; J gene: TRBJ1-1; CDR3 protein: CASSLVVKTEAFF
CDR3 length: 19; V gene: TRBV9; clone size: few; J gene: TRBJ2-3; CDR3 protein: CASSVPSLGLGESTDTQYF
CDR3 length: 16; V gene: TRBV5-4; clone size: once; J gene: TRBJ2-1; CDR3 protein: CASSLGGGTGKNEQFF
CDR3 length: 14; V gene: TRBV5-1; clone size: few; J gene: TRBJ2-1; CDR3 protein: CASSPRDRENEQFF
CDR3 length: 16; V gene: TRBV7-9; clone size: -; J gene: TRBJ1-4; CDR3 protein: CASSLRDLPSNEKLFF
CDR3 length: 14; V gene: TRBV30; clone size: -; J gene: TRBJ1-5; CDR3 protein: CVWSPGQGEQPQHF
CDR3 length: 11; V gene: TRBV12-3/TRBV12-4; clone size: few; J gene: TRBJ1-2; CDR3 protein: CASSQGTGYTF
CDR3 length: 16; V gene: TRBV24-1; clone size: -; J gene: TRBJ2-1; CDR3 protein: CATSDSRGLSYNEQFF
CDR3 length: 12; V gene: TRBV10-3; clone size: many; J gene: TRBJ1-1; CDR3 protein: CATTGLSSEAFF
CDR3 length: 13; V gene: TRBV6-6; clone size: many; J gene: TRBJ1-2; CDR3 protein: CASSPPGRDGYTF
CDR3 length: 16; V gene: TRBV19; clone size: few; J gene: TRBJ2-1; CDR3 protein: CASSPGLAAFYNEQFF
CDR3 length: 13; V gene: TRBV7-6; clone size: -; J gene: TRBJ2-7; CDR3 protein: CASSQATGREQYF
CDR3 length: 14; V gene: TRBV25-1; clone size: few; J gene: TRBJ2-7; CDR3 protein: CASSASSGPGEQYF
CDR3 length: 12; V gene: TRBV6-5; clone size: many; J gene: TRBJ1-1; CDR3 protein: CASGGRLTEAFF
CDR3 length: 16; V gene: TRBV18; clone size: -; J gene: TRBJ2-1; CDR3 protein: CASSATPPNSYNEQFF
CDR3 length: 15; V gene: TRBV5-6; clone size: -; J gene: TRBJ1-1; CDR3 protein: CASSLSPSGGTEAFF
CDR3 length: 16; V gene: TRBV11-2; clone size: many; J gene: TRBJ2-3; CDR3 protein: CASSFPPSGGANTQYF
CDR3 length: 12; V gene: TRBV29-1; clone size: many; J gene: TRBJ1-3; CDR3 protein: CSVDGRGNTIYF
CDR3 length: 14; V gene: TRBV6-2/TRBV6-3; clone size: -; J gene: TRBJ1-1; CDR3 protein: CASSFGDLNTEAFF
CDR3 length: 13; V gene: TRBV29-1; clone size: many; J gene: TRBJ2-7; CDR3 protein: CSVEELDAYEQYF
CDR3 length: 14; V gene: TRBV25-1; clone size: -; J gene: TRBJ2-3; CDR3 protein: CASNSGGGTDTQYF
CDR3 length: 13; V gene: TRBV7-3; clone size: many; J gene: TRBJ1-4; CDR3 protein: CASSPTPGEKLFF
CDR3 length: 14; V gene: TRBV7-2; clone size: many; J gene: TRBJ2-1; CDR3 protein: CASSLTGQGTVQFF
CDR3 length: 15; V gene: TRBV5-5; clone size: few; J gene: TRBJ2-1; CDR3 protein: CASSLRPWAPNEQFF
CDR3 length: 16; V gene: TRBV27; clone size: many; J gene: TRBJ1-4; CDR3 protein: CASSPKKQVLREKLFF
CDR3 length: 13; V gene: TRBV29-1; clone size: many; J gene: TRBJ1-1; CDR3 protein: CSVVGIMNTEAFF
CDR3 length: 17; V gene: TRBV7-9; clone size: many; J gene: TRBJ2-7; CDR3 protein: CASSPLGGQGSRYEQYF
CDR3 length: 13; V gene: TRBV20-1; clone size: -; J gene: TRBJ1-2; CDR3 protein: CSASGVSNYGYTF
CDR3 length: 18; V gene: TRBV6-5; clone size: medium-sized; J gene: TRBJ2-3; CDR3 protein: CASSSKTTGTHMRDTQYF
CDR3 length: 12; V gene: TRBV10-3; clone size: -; J gene: TRBJ1-1; CDR3 protein: CAIRGTGEAAFF
CDR3 length: 15; V gene: TRBV28; clone size: many; J gene: TRBJ1-1; CDR3 protein: CASSRPGGRGPEAFF
CDR3 length: 15; V gene: TRBV28; clone size: many; J gene: TRBJ2-1; CDR3 protein: CASSPSGSSYNEQFF
CDR3 length: 16; V gene: TRBV5-1; clone size: -; J gene: TRBJ2-2; CDR3 protein: CASRVTGGVDTGELFF
CDR3 length: 20; V gene: TRBV29-1; clone size: -; J gene: TRBJ2-6; CDR3 protein: CSALQPRDSPDSSGANVLTF
CDR3 length: 16; V gene: TRBV19; clone size: many; J gene: TRBJ2-7; CDR3 protein: CASSIWASGMEDEQYF
CDR3 length: 17; V gene: TRBV4-3; clone size: -; J gene: TRBJ1-3; CDR3 protein: CASSQEGLVRSGNTIYF
CDR3 length: 18; V gene: TRBV5-6; clone size: -; J gene: TRBJ2-3; CDR3 protein: CASSFPGTASPSTDTQYF
CDR3 length: 15; V gene: TRBV6-5; clone size: -; J gene: TRBJ2-7; CDR3 protein: CASRVGLAGAYEQYF
CDR3 length: 16; V gene: TRBV28; clone size: -; J gene: TRBJ2-2; CDR3 protein: CASSPSGLTNTGELFF
CDR3 length: 15; V gene: TRBV18; clone size: few; J gene: TRBJ1-5; CDR3 protein: CASSPGTAGTQPQHF
CDR3 length: 14; V gene: TRBV4-3; clone size: few; J gene: TRBJ1-1; CDR3 protein: CASSQSTGRDEAFF
CDR3 length: 15; V gene: TRBV11-2; clone size: -; J gene: TRBJ2-5; CDR3 protein: CASSLEAGGGETQYF